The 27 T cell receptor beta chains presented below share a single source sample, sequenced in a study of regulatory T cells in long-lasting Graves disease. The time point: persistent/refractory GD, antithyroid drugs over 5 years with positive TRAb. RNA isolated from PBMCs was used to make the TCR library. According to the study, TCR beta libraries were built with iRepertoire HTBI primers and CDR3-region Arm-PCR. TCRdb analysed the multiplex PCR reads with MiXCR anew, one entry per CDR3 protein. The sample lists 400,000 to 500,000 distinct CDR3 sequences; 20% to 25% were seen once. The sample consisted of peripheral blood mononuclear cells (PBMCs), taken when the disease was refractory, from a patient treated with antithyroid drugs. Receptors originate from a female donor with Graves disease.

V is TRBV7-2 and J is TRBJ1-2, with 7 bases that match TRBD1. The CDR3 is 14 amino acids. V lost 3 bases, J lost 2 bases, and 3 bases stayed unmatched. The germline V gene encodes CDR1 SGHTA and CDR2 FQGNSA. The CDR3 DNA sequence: TGTGCCAGCAGCTTCCTACAGGGGAACTATGGCTACACCTTC. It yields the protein CASSFLQGNYGYTF.

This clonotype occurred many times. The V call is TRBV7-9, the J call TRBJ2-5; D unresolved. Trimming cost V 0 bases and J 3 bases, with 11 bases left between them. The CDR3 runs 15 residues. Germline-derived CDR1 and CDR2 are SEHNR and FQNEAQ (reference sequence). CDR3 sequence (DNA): TGTGCCAGCAGCTTAGCGTTGAGGCAGGAAGAGACCCAGTACTTC. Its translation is CASSLALRQEETQYF. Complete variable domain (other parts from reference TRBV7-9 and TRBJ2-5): DTGVSQNPRHKITKRGQNVTFRCDPISEHNRLYWYRQTLGQGPEFLTYFQNEAQLEKSRLLSDRFSAERPKGSFSTLEIQRTEQGDSAMYLCASSLALRQEETQYFGPGTRLLVL.

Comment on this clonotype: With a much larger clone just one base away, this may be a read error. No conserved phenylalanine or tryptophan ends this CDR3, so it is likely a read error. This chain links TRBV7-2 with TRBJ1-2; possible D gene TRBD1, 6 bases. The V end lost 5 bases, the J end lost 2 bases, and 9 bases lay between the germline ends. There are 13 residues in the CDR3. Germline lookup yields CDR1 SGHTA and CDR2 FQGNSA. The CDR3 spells CASSRTANYGYTS. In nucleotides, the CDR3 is TGTGCCAGCAGCCGGACAGCGAACTATGGCTACACCTCC.

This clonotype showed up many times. CDR3 loop: CASSKGHSYEQYF. CDR3 in DNA: TGTGCCAGCAGTAAAGGACACTCCTACGAGCAGTACTTC. The V and J genes are TRBV28 and TRBJ2-7, with D possibly TRBD1 on 5 matching bases. The germline CDR1 and CDR2 sequences are MDHEN and SYDVKM. The CDR3 sequence is 13 residues long. V shed 5 bases and J shed 0 bases, with 8 bases lying between them.

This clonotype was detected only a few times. CDR3 in amino acids: CASRQGTSGSASSYEQYF. CDR3 in DNA: TGTGCCAGCAGACAGGGGACTAGCGGGAGCGCGAGCTCCTACGAGCAGTACTTC. The chain recombines TRBV12-3 or TRBV12-4 with TRBJ2-7; 14 bases are a match to TRBD2. The CDR3 extends over 18 amino acids. J lost 0 bases, V lost 6 bases, and 10 bases had no gene match.

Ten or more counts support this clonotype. The CDR3 here is CASSETAYEQYF. The DNA of the CDR3 is TGTGCCAGCAGTGAAACAGCTTACGAGCAGTACTTC. The chain couples TRBV6-1 to TRBJ2-7; D is uncertain. Germline assignment: CDR1 MNHNS and CDR2 SASEGT. V lost 2 bases and J lost 4, with 6 bases in between. The CDR3 is 12 amino acids.

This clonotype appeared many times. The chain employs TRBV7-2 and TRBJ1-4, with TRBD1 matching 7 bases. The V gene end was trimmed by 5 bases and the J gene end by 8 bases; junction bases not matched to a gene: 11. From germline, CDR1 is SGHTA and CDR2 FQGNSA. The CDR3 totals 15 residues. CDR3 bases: TGTGCCAGCAGCACACAGGGGTCAGGAGGGGAAAAACTGTTTTTT. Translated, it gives CASSTQGSGGEKLFF.

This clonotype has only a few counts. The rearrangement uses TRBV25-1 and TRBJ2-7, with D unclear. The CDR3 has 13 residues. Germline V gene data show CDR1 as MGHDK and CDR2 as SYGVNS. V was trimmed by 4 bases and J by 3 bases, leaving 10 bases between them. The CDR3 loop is CASSAYMDYEQYF. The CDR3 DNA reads TGTGCCAGCAGTGCCTACATGGACTACGAGCAGTACTTC.

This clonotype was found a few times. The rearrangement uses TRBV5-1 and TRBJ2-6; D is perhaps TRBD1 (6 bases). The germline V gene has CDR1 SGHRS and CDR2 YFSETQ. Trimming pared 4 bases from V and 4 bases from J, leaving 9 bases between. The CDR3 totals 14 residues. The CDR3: CASSPGAGANVLTF. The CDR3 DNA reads TGCGCCAGCAGCCCAGGGGCCGGGGCCAACGTCCTGACTTTC.

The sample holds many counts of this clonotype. CDR3 nucleotides: TGTGCCAGCACCTACAGTCATCAAGAGACCCAGTACTTC. This codes for CASTYSHQETQYF. The genes are TRBV7-2 and TRBJ2-5; D not certain. This CDR3 is 13 amino acids long. Trimming took 7 bases from V and 2 from J, leaving 11 bases between them. CDR1 and CDR2 from the germline V gene are SGHTA and FQGNSA. Full variable domain (remainder filled in from reference TRBV7-2 and TRBJ2-5): GAGVSQSPSNKVTEKGKDVELRCDPISGHTALYWYRQSLGQGLEFLIYFQGNSAPDKSGLPSDRFSAERTGGSVSTLTIQRTQQEDSAVYLCASTYSHQETQYFGPGTRLLVL.

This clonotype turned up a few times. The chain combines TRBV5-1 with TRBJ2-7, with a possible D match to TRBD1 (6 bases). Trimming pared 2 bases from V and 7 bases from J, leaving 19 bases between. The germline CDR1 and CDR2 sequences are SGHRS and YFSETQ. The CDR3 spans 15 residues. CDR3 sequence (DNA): TGCGCCAGCAGCTTACAGGGCGGGTCAATTGGTGAGCAGTACTTC. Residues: CASSLQGGSIGEQYF.

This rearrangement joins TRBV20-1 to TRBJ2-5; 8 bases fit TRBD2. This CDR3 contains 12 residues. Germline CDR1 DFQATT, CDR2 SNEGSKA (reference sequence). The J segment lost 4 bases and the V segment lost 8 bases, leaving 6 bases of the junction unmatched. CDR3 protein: CSPLGGGETQYF. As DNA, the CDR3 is TGCAGTCCCCTCGGGGGGGGAGAGACCCAGTACTTC.

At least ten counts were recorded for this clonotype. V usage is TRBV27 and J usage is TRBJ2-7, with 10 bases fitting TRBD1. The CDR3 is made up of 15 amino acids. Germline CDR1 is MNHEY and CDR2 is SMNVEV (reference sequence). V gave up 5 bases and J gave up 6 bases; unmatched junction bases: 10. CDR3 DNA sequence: TGTGCCAGCAGTCTAGCCGGGACAGGGGCCGCCGAGCAGTACTTC. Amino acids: CASSLAGTGAAEQYF.

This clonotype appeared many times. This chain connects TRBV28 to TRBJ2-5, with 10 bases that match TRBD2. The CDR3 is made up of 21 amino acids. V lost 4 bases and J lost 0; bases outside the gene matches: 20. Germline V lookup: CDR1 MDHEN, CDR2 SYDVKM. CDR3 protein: CASSSIYPPGLAVPYQETQYF. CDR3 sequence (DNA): TGTGCCAGCAGTTCCATATATCCCCCAGGACTAGCGGTACCGTACCAAGAGACCCAGTACTTC.

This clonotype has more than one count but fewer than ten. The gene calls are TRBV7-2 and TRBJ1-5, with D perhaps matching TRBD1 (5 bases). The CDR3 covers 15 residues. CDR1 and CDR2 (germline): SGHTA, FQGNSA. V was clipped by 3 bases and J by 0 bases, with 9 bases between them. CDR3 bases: TGTGCCAGCAGCTTTGGGGCAGCTAGCAATCAGCCCCAGCATTTT. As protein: CASSFGAASNQPQHF.

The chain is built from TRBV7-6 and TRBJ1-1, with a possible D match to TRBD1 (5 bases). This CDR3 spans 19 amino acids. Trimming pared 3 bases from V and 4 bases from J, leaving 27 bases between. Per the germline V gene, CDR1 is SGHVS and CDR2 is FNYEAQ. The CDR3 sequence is CASSLRPGLAGPLGTEAFF. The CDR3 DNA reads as TGTGCCAGCAGCTTGAGACCGGGACTAGCGGGACCGCTGGGCACTGAAGCTTTCTTT.

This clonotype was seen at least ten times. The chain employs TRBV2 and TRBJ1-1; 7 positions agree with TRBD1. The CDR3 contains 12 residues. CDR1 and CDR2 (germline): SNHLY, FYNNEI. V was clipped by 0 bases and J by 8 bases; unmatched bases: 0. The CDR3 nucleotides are TGTGCCAGCAGTGAAGCGGACAGGGAAGCTTTCTTT. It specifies CASSEADREAFF.

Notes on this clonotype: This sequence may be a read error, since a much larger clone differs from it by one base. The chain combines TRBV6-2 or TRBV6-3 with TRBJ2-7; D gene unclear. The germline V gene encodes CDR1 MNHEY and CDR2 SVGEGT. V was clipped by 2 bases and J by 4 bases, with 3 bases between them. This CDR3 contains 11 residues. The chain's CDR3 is CASSYQYEQYF. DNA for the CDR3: TGTGCCAGCAGTTACCAGTACGAGCAGTACTTC.

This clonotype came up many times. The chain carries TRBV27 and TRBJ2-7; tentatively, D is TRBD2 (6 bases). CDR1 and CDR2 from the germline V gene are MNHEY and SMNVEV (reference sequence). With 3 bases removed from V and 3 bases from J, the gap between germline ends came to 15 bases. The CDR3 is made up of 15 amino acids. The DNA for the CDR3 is TGTGCCAGCAGTTTTGGTGCGGGGTTCAACTACGAGCAGTACTTC. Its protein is CASSFGAGFNYEQYF.

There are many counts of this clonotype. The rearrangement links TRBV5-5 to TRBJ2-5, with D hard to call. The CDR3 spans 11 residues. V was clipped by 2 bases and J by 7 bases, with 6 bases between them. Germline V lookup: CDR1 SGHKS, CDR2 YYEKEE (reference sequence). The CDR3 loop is CASSLTGTQYF. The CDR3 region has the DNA TGTGCCAGCAGCTTAACGGGGACCCAGTACTTC.

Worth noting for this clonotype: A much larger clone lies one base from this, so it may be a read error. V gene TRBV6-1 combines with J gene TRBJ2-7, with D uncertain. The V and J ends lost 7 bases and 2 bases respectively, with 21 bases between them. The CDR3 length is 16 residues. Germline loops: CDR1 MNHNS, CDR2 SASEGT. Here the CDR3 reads CASIGRLASGAYEQYF. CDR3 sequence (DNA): TGTGCCAGCATCGGACGCCTTGCAAGTGGAGCCTACGAGCAGTACTTC.

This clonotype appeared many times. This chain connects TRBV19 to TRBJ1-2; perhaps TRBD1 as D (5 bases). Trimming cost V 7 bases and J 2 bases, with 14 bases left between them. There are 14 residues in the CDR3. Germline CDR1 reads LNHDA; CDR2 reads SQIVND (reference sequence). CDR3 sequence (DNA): TGTGCCAGTAATCAGCGACAGCAAAACTATGGCTACACCTTC. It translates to CASNQRQQNYGYTF. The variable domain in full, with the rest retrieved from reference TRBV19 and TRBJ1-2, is DGGITQSPKYLFRKEGQNVTLSCEQNLNHDAMYWYRQDPGQGLRLIYYSQIVNDFQKGDIAEGYSVSREKKESFPLTVTSAQKNPTAFYLCASNQRQQNYGYTFGSGTRLTVV.

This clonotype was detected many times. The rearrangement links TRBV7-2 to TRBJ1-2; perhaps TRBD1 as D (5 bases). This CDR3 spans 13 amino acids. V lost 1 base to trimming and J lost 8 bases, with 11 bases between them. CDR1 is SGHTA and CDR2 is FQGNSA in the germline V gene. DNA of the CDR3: TGTGCCAGCAGCTTAGGGCAGGGATGGGGCTACACCTTC. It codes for CASSLGQGWGYTF.

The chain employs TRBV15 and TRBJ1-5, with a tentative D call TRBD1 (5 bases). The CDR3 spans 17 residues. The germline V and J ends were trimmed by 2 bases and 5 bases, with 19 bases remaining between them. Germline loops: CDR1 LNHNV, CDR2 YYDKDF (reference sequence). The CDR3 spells CATSRRGTGTDYQPQHF. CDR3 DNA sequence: TGTGCCACCAGCAGACGGGGAACAGGAACAGACTATCAGCCCCAGCATTTT.

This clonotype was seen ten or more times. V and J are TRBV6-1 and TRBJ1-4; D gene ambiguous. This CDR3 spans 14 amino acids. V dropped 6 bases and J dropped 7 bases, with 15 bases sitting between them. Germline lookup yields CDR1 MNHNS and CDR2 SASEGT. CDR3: CASRPSPEGEKLFF. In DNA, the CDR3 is TGTGCCAGCAGACCATCCCCCGAAGGTGAAAAACTGTTTTTT.

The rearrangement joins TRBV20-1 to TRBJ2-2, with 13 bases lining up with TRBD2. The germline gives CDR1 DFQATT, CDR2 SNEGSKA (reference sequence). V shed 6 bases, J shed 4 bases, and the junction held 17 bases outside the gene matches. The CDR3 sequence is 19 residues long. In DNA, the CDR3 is TGCAGTGCGCTCGATACCGGGACTAGCGGGAAAGGTGTCACCGGGGAGCTGTTTTTT. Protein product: CSALDTGTSGKGVTGELFF.

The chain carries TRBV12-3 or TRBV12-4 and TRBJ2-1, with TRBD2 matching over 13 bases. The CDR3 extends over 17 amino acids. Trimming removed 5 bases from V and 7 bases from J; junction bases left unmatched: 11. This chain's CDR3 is CASSRQWTSGSSNEQFF. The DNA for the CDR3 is TGTGCCAGCAGTCGCCAATGGACTAGCGGGAGTTCGAATGAGCAGTTCTTC.